This T cell receptor beta chain was obtained from a study of siplizumab effects on memory and regulatory T cells. This clone turned up a few times. Its target is unknown. Germline CDR1 is SNHLY and CDR2 is FYNNEI. Between the trimmed V and J ends, which lost 7 bases and 2 bases, there was a span of 15 bases. The CDR3 is 14 amino acids. TCRdb's copy holds only in-frame clones and misses some; the assay was immunoSEQ multiplex PCR. The repertoire holds approximately 100,000 clones, with 85% to 95% as singletons. Study outcomes and limitations: Roughly 75-96% of proliferating clones (CD4+ or CD8+) could not be assigned a naive or memory phenotype. Of the alloreactive clones, only a minor fraction mapped to unstimulated subsets. Naive T cells were seen as more diverse than memory cells and as major alloresponse contributors.

The source material was non-Treg CD4+ T cells sorted from blood. This sequence was found in a human donor in good health. This chain connects TRBV2 to TRBJ2-7, with D perhaps matching TRBD2 (7 bases). Written as DNA, the CDR3 is TGTGCCAGCAAAACAGGGAGGGTAGCCTACGAGCAGTACTTC. As protein: CASKTGRVAYEQYF.